This entry lists 22 T cell receptor beta chains sequenced from one sample in a study of blood T cell repertoires in COVID-19 (dated by TCRdb to about 2020). The library was built by means of the immunoSEQ multiplex PCR assay. Not all clones reach the TCRdb copy of this immuneACCESS table, which keeps in-frame sequences only. Checked studies attribute under half of the gap to unresolved V genes and leave the rest unexplained. The sample contains under 200,000 clones, roughly 82% of them found a single time. The ten top clones hold less than 9.5% of the sample. The specimen sequenced was peripheral blood. All receptors derive from a woman in her sixties or seventies with COVID-19, enrolled during active disease.

The chain links TRBV18 to TRBJ1-5, with D tentatively TRBD1 (6 bases). Trimming cost V 1 base and J 2 bases, with 12 bases left between them. This CDR3 has 16 residues. The germline CDR1 and CDR2 sequences are KGHSH and LQKENI. CDR3 residues: CASSPLQGRGNQPQHF. The DNA for the CDR3 is TGTGCCAGCTCACCACTCCAGGGGAGGGGCAATCAGCCCCAGCATTTT.

The chain has TRBV19 and TRBJ1-5; no reliable D call. The CDR3 totals 12 residues. V was cut by 7 bases and J by 0 bases, with 4 bases left in between. Germline V CDR1 and CDR2: LNHDA, SQIVND (reference sequence). This CDR3 reads CASMSSNQPQHF. DNA for the CDR3: TGTGCCAGTATGAGTAGCAATCAGCCCCAGCATTTT.

The CDR3 is CASTKTSGGVAYNEQFF. The CDR3 bases are TGTGCCAGTACCAAGACTAGCGGGGGGGTGGCCTACAATGAGCAGTTCTTC. V usage is TRBV19 and J usage is TRBJ2-1, with 14 bases matching TRBD2. The CDR3 sequence is 17 residues long. Germline loops: CDR1 LNHDA, CDR2 SQIVND (reference sequence). Unmatched junction bases numbered 7, after V lost 7 bases and J lost 2 bases.

The chain employs TRBV19 and TRBJ2-1; D remains ambiguous. The germline gives CDR1 LNHDA, CDR2 SQIVND (reference sequence). V was clipped by 2 bases and J by 8 bases, with 16 bases between them. The CDR3 sequence is 15 residues long. The chain's CDR3 is CASSIILIRLDEQFF. The CDR3 DNA reads as TGTGCCAGTAGTATAATCCTAATTCGTCTGGATGAGCAGTTCTTC.

This clone has only a few counts. V and J are TRBV5-1 and TRBJ1-2; no clear D gene. Trimming shortened V by 1 base and J by 3 bases, and 4 bases separated the two germline ends. CDR1 is SGHRS, CDR2 YFSETQ, per germline. This CDR3 is built from 12 residues. CDR3 DNA sequence: TGCGCCAGCAGCTTGACAGACTATGGCTACACCTTC. Its protein product is CASSLTDYGYTF.

The chain recombines TRBV5-1 with TRBJ2-3; no firm D call. Trimming removed 2 bases from V and 2 bases from J, with 9 bases in between. The CDR3 totals 14 residues. Germline lookup yields CDR1 SGHRS and CDR2 YFSETQ. The chain's CDR3 is CASSFGPNTDTQYF. The CDR3, as DNA: TGCGCCAGCAGCTTTGGCCCCAACACAGATACGCAGTATTTT. Full variable domain (remainder filled in from reference TRBV5-1 and TRBJ2-3): KAGVTQTPRYLIKTRGQQVTLSCSPISGHRSVSWYQQTPGQGLQFLFEYFSETQRNKGNFPGRFSGRQFSNSRSEMNVSTLELGDSALYLCASSFGPNTDTQYFGPGTRLTVL.

The V gene is TRBV19, the J gene TRBJ2-2, with 9 bases aligning to TRBD2. This CDR3 spans 14 amino acids. The trim removed 4 bases at V and 6 bases at J, leaving 3 bases unmatched. CDR1 and CDR2 from the germline V gene are LNHDA and SQIVND (reference sequence). The CDR3 bases are TGTGCCAGTAGTAGCGGGGGGGACGCCGGGGAGCTGTTTTTT. Translation gives CASSSGGDAGELFF. The full variable domain, with the rest looked up from reference TRBV19 and TRBJ2-2, is DGGITQSPKYLFRKEGQNVTLSCEQNLNHDAMYWYRQDPGQGLRLIYYSQIVNDFQKGDIAEGYSVSREKKESFPLTVTSAQKNPTAFYLCASSSGGDAGELFFGEGSRLTVL.

This chain links TRBV5-1 with TRBJ2-2; the match to TRBD1 covers 9 bases. This CDR3 is 16 amino acids long. CDR1 SGHRS and CDR2 YFSETQ come from the germline V gene. Trimming at V came to 8 bases and at J to 0 bases, leaving 8 bases not matched to a gene. The CDR3 sequence is CASTTGGRANTGELFF. DNA of the CDR3: TGCGCCAGTACCACAGGGGGCCGAGCGAACACCGGGGAGCTGTTTTTT.

The chain uses TRBV6-5 and TRBJ1-1, with D unclear. The germline V and J ends were trimmed by 5 bases and 0 bases, with 10 bases remaining between them. The CDR3 has 14 amino acids. The germline CDR1 and CDR2 sequences are MNHEY and SVGAGI. The CDR3 sequence: CASSPQRMNTEAFF. DNA of the CDR3: TGTGCCAGCAGTCCCCAGCGTATGAACACTGAAGCTTTCTTT.

Here the CDR3 reads CASSYNWMRSYEQYF. The CDR3 DNA reads as TGTGCCAGCAGTTACAATTGGATGAGGTCCTACGAGCAGTACTTC. This chain links TRBV6-2 or TRBV6-3 with TRBJ2-7; D gene ambiguous. CDR1 is MNHEY and CDR2 is SVGEGT in the germline V gene. V was cut by 2 bases and J by 1 base, with 12 bases left in between. There are 15 residues in the CDR3.

V usage is TRBV14 and J usage is TRBJ2-7, with a possible D match to TRBD1 (7 bases). This CDR3 has 15 amino acids. CDR1 and CDR2 from the germline V gene are SGHDN and FVKESK. V was shortened by 4 bases and J by 5 bases, with 18 bases between the two germline ends. In DNA form, the CDR3 reads TGTGCCAGCAGCCGAGCAAGACAGGGAGGAGACGAGCAGTACTTC. This sequence encodes CASSRARQGGDEQYF. The full variable domain, in which reference TRBV14 and TRBJ2-7 provide the parts outside the CDR3, is EAGVTQFPSHSVIEKGQTVTLRCDPISGHDNLYWYRRVMGKEIKFLLHFVKESKQDESGMPNNRFLAERTGGTYSTLKVQPAELEDSGVYFCASSRARQGGDEQYFGPGTRLTVT.

Here the CDR3 DNA reads TGTGCCAGCAGTGAAAGGGAGGAGACCCAGTACTTC. This sequence encodes CASSEREETQYF. The V gene is TRBV25-1, the J gene TRBJ2-5; a weak D match, TRBD2 (5 bases). The length of the CDR3 is 12 residues. Germline CDR1 and CDR2: MGHDK and SYGVNS. Trimming shortened V by 2 bases and J by 5 bases, and 6 bases separated the two germline ends. The variable domain in full, with the rest retrieved from reference TRBV25-1 and TRBJ2-5, is EADIYQTPRYLVIGTGKKITLECSQTMGHDKMYWYQQDPGMELHLIHYSYGVNSTEKGDLSSESTVSRIRTEHFPLTLESARPSHTSQYLCASSEREETQYFGPGTRLLVL.

The rearrangement uses TRBV9 and TRBJ1-6; 10 nucleotides agree with TRBD1. CDR1 is SGDLS, CDR2 YYNGEE, per germline. This CDR3 spans 17 amino acids. J gave up 5 bases and V 3 bases, and 8 bases lay outside the gene matches. The CDR3 sequence: CASSASPTGGHNSPLHF. The CDR3 DNA follows: TGTGCCAGCAGCGCGAGCCCGACAGGGGGCCATAATTCACCCCTCCACTTT.

A single count supports this clone. The J gene is TRBJ1-3, the V gene TRBV7-3, with D unclear. This CDR3 is built from 16 residues. Germline CDR1 SGHTA, CDR2 FQGTGA. Trimming shortened V by 2 bases and J by 0 bases, and 11 bases separated the two germline ends. The CDR3 nucleotides are TGTGCCAGCAGCTTATTGGGCCCAGGCTCTGGAAACACCATATATTTT. Translating it yields CASSLLGPGSGNTIYF.

This clone was picked up a small number of times. The V gene is TRBV28, the J gene TRBJ1-6, with TRBD1 as a possible D gene (6 bases). Deletions cut 6 bases from V and 0 bases from J, with 12 bases between. The CDR3 is made up of 16 amino acids. The germline gives CDR1 MDHEN, CDR2 SYDVKM. In DNA form, the CDR3 reads TGTGCCAGCAGCGCGACAGGAGTCTCCTATAATTCACCCCTCCACTTT. Encoded protein: CASSATGVSYNSPLHF.

The rearrangement joins TRBV28 to TRBJ1-5; no reliable D call. V dropped 6 bases and J dropped 6 bases, with 21 bases sitting between them. Looked up from germline, CDR1 is MDHEN and CDR2 is SYDVKM. There are 16 residues in the CDR3. CDR3 in DNA: TGTGCCAGCAGAACTGCCGGGTCCCACAACGGTCAGCCCCAGCATTTT. Its translation: CASRTAGSHNGQPQHF. Full variable domain (missing parts from reference TRBV28 and TRBJ1-5): DVKVTQSSRYLVKRTGEKVFLECVQDMDHENMFWYRQDPGLGLRLIYFSYDVKMKEKGDIPEGYSVSREKKERFSLILESASTNQTSMYLCASRTAGSHNGQPQHFGDGTRLSIL.

V usage is TRBV10-2 and J usage is TRBJ2-1; 12 positions match TRBD2. Losses at the gene ends were 3 bases for V and 7 bases for J; bases not matched to a gene: 1. CDR3 length equals 14 residues. Per germline, CDR1 WSHSY and CDR2 SAAADI. The CDR3 region is CASSDTSGGNEQFF. In DNA form, the CDR3 reads TGCGCCAGCAGTGACACTAGCGGGGGGAATGAGCAGTTCTTC.

The sample holds a few counts of this clone. The chain carries TRBV5-8 and TRBJ1-2; TRBD1 aligns across 9 bases. CDR3 size: 15 residues. Germline assignment: CDR1 SGHTS and CDR2 YDEGEE. The J segment lost 6 bases and the V segment lost 0 bases, leaving 6 bases of the junction unmatched. The CDR3 loop reads CASSLEDRTGDGYTF. CDR3 bases: TGTGCCAGCAGCTTGGAGGATAGGACAGGGGATGGCTACACCTTC.

The CDR3 coding sequence is TGTGCCTGGAGTGTTATGGACAGGGGGGGATATGGCTACACCTTC. This codes for CAWSVMDRGGYGYTF. This chain uses TRBV30 with TRBJ1-2; TRBD1 matches at 10 bases. Germline V gene lookup returns CDR1 GTSNPN and CDR2 SVGIG (reference sequence). The ends lost 0 bases at V and 5 bases at J; junction bases unmatched: 6. The CDR3 consists of 15 residues.

This chain joins TRBV24-1 and TRBJ2-2; 9 nucleotides line up with TRBD1. The germline V gene has CDR1 KGHDR and CDR2 SFDVKD. The junction had 11 bases not matched to a gene; V was cut back by 1 base and J by 6 bases. The CDR3 contains 18 residues. CDR3 loop: CATSDFGTGQGKSGELFF. The CDR3, as DNA: TGTGCCACCAGTGATTTTGGAACGGGACAGGGCAAGTCCGGGGAGCTGTTTTTT.

This clone appeared a single time. The V gene is TRBV9, the J gene TRBJ2-2; D is perhaps TRBD2 (6 bases). The V end lost 0 bases, the J end lost 4 bases, and 10 bases lay between the germline ends. The CDR3 covers 15 residues. Germline values: CDR1 SGDLS, CDR2 YYNGEE. This chain's CDR3 is CASSVAGVGTGELFF. CDR3 bases: TGTGCCAGCAGCGTAGCGGGAGTGGGCACCGGGGAGCTGTTTTTT.

This chain joins TRBV19 and TRBJ2-3, with TRBD2 matching 9 bases. This CDR3 comprises 15 residues. The V gene's germline CDR1 is LNHDA and CDR2 SQIVND (reference sequence). V was pared by 5 bases and J by 2 bases, with 5 bases of the junction left unmatched. CDR3 nucleotide sequence: TGTGCCAGTAGTGGGCTAGCGGGGATCACAGATACGCAGTATTTT. The encoded protein is CASSGLAGITDTQYF.